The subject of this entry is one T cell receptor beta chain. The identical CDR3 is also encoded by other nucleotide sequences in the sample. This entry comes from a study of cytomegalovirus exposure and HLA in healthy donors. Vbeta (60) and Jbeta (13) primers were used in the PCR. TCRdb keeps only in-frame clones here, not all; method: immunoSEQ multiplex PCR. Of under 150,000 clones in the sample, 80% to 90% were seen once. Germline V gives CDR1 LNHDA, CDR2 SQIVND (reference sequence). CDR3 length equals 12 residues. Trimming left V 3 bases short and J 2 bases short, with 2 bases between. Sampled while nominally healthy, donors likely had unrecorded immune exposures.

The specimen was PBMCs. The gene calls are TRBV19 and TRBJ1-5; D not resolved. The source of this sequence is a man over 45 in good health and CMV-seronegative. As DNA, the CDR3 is TGTGCCAGTAGTATCGGCAATCAGCCCCAGCATTTT. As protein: CASSIGNQPQHF.